This entry concerns a single TCR beta chain. It lacks a known antigen. No base quality values were provided; no much bigger clone lies one nucleotide off. In light of the paper, this sample's treatment or condition label describes: roughly 20 received Ad26.COV2.S at low or high dose, single or two shots; roughly 5 received placebo; per-sample allocation not given. Repertoires of vaccine and placebo recipients were sequenced from samples taken on day 63 after the first injection. Between 29 July and 7 August 2020, Cohort 1b enrolled 20 to 30 adults aged 18-55 years at one site in Boston, USA. Ad26.COV2.S was a replication-incompetent adenovirus type 26 vector that expressed a prefusion-stabilized SARS-CoV-2 spike protein derived from the original Wuhan strain. The sample comes from a study of Ad26.COV2.S vaccination and SARS-CoV-2 variants (dated by TCRdb to about 2021). Regarding the study in general: Donors in the vaccine arm were drawn from COV1001, a multicentre, randomized, double-blind, placebo-controlled phase I-IIa trial testing Ad26.COV2.S in healthy adults. Dosing of Ad26.COV2.S was intramuscular, at either 5x10^10 or 1x10^11 viral particles, delivered as one shot or as two shots spaced 56 days apart. The specificity and breadth of SARS-CoV-2-reactive T cell receptors after Ad26.COV2.S vaccination were assessed by TCRbeta repertoire sequencing. The TCR-sequenced set comprised roughly 30 samples: around 20 Ad26.COV2.S vaccine recipients, 5 placebo recipients and 8 SARS-CoV-2 convalescent individuals. Participants in the trial were split at random into five groups of five each, receiving low-dose or high-dose Ad26.COV2.S once or twice, or else placebo on both occasions. Investigators did not know the trial group allocation while performing experiments and assessing outcomes.

The immunoSEQ Assay was used to sequence TCRbeta CDR3 regions. After extraction, genomic DNA underwent amplification by bias-controlled multiplex PCR, followed by high-throughput sequencing. In the paper's pipeline: To quantify the absolute abundance of every unique TCRbeta CDR3 region, sequences were collapsed and filtered. Usable DNA was measured by amplifying reference genes present in all nucleated cells, and TCRbeta template counts were normalized to that usable DNA to estimate T cell fraction. Repertoire TCRs were annotated as SARS-CoV-2-specific when V gene, CDR3 amino acid sequence and J gene were exactly matched to a known reactive TCR set. The reference SARS-CoV-2 TCR set came from MIRA and was filtered for enrichment in COVID-19-positive ImmuneCODE repertoires, removing public or cross-reactive TCRs. Based on the MIRA antigens, annotated TCRs were further analysed at the level of specific ORF or position within ORF. Breadth was defined as the number of annotated unique rearrangements divided by the total number of unique productive rearrangements, and depth was defined as the summed frequency of the annotated unique rearrangements. TCR breadth was compared between groups using two-sided Wilcoxon rank-sum tests. TCRdb re-hosts the immuneACCESS table, in-frame sequences only. Its copies lack some clones; in the studies checked, an unresolved V gene accounts for under half of them, and the cause for the rest is not known. From that table come the V and J calls and clone size; the DNA was used to work out D and trimming. The sample yields hundreds of thousands of clones; roughly four fifths were counted once. About 7.4% of the sample belongs to the ten largest clones.

Overall study results and their limits: The authors noted that total T cell responses may have been underestimated by the TCR breadth and depth analyses. Ad26.COV2.S recipients had higher spike-specific TCR breadth than placebo recipients (P = 0.0014). Substantial breadth of spike-specific CD8+ and CD4+ T cell responses was reported after vaccination. Comparable non-spike TCR breadth was observed between vaccine and placebo recipients, consistent with only spike being contained in the vaccine. The study was not powered to compare responses between vaccine doses or regimens.

The CDR3 measures 13 amino acids from cysteine to phenylalanine. CDR3 DNA is the only sequence kept; it has 39 bases, read in frame from the first base. V lost 5 bases and J lost 2 bases; the stretch between them is 9 bases long. The germline V gene (reference sequence) supplies CDR1 PRHDT and CDR2 FYEKMQ. The sequence is built from TRBV13 and TRBJ2-5, with a tentative D gene TRBD1 over 5 matching bases. The TCR originated in a person between 18 and 59 years old who received the Ad26.COV2.S COVID-19 vaccine or a placebo. The sequencing here drew on peripheral blood, taken in a trial of Ad26.COV2.S vaccine versus placebo. The bases read TGTGCCAGCAGCCCACGACAGCAAGAGACCCAGTACTTC. Its product reads: CASSPRQQETQYF.